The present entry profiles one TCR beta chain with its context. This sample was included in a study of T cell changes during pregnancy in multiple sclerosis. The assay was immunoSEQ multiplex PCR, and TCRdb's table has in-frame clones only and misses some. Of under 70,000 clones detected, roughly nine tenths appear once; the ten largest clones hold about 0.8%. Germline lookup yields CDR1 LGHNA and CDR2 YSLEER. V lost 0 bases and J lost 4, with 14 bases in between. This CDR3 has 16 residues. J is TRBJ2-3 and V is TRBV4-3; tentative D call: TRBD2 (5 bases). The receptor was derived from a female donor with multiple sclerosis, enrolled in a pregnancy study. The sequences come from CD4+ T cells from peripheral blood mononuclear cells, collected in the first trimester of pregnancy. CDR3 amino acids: CASSQEGRRQADTQYF. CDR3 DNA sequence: TGCGCCAGCAGCCAAGAAGGACGGAGGCAGGCAGATACGCAGTATTTT.